What follows are 18 T cell receptor beta chains derived from one specimen sequenced in a study of T cell responses to AZD1222 COVID-19 vaccine. Sequencing was performed with immunoSEQ multiplex PCR; in TCRdb, only in-frame clones are kept and a portion is missing. The sample is made up of about 140,000 clones, and the top ten hold 2.2% of it. Material for sequencing was peripheral blood. The receptor source for this set is an adult in good health.

V is TRBV2 and J is TRBJ1-3; D not resolved. CDR1 and CDR2 (germline): SNHLY, FYNNEI. This CDR3 has 14 residues. With 6 bases removed from V and 2 bases from J, the gap between germline ends came to 11 bases. CDR3 sequence reads: CASRSTGTGNTIYF. CDR3 in DNA: TGTGCCAGCAGATCGACCGGGACTGGAAACACCATATATTTT.

The chain combines TRBV27 with TRBJ2-7, with 7 bases matching TRBD1. Germline CDR1 and CDR2: MNHEY and SMNVEV (reference sequence). The V segment lost 5 bases and the J segment 0 bases; nucleotides outside the gene matches: 7. This CDR3 comprises 15 residues. CDR3 loop: CASSASTGSSYEQYF. CDR3 nucleotides: TGTGCCAGCAGTGCCTCGACAGGGTCCTCCTACGAGCAGTACTTC.

The V gene is TRBV4-1, the J gene TRBJ1-2, with D unresolved. CDR3 size: 15 residues. Germline V gene lookup returns CDR1 MGHRA and CDR2 YSYEKL. V was cut by 2 bases and J by 5 bases, with 15 bases left in between. In nucleotides, the CDR3 is TGCGCCAGCAGCCAATCGGAGAACGGTCCTTATGGCTACACCTTC. It specifies CASSQSENGPYGYTF.

V usage is TRBV18 and J usage is TRBJ1-1; no firm D call. The CDR3 spans 15 residues. The germline CDR1 and CDR2 sequences are KGHSH and LQKENI. The germline V and J ends were trimmed by 2 bases and 1 base, with 11 bases remaining between them. CDR3 in amino acids: CASSPGYGWNTEAFF. The CDR3 region has the DNA TGTGCCAGCTCACCAGGGTATGGGTGGAACACTGAAGCTTTCTTT.

As DNA, the CDR3 is TGTGCCAGTAGTATTTGGGGACAGGGTGGGAATCAGCCCCAGCATTTT. Translating it yields CASSIWGQGGNQPQHF. This rearrangement joins TRBV19 to TRBJ1-5, with TRBD1 matching 9 bases. J was trimmed by 4 bases and V by 3 bases; bases with no gene match: 7. Per the germline V gene, CDR1 is LNHDA and CDR2 is SQIVND (reference sequence). This CDR3 has 16 amino acids.

The chain recombines TRBV5-5 with TRBJ2-5; the D call may be TRBD1 or TRBD2 (6 bases each). V was clipped by 4 bases and J by 1 base, with 14 bases between them. The V gene's germline CDR1 is SGHKS and CDR2 YYEKEE (reference sequence). This CDR3 comprises 15 residues. The CDR3 loop is CASSPGAGTQETQYF. In nucleotides, the CDR3 is TGTGCCAGCAGCCCGGGGGCAGGGACCCAAGAGACCCAGTACTTC.

The chain is built from TRBV6-6 and TRBJ2-2; TRBD2 matches 14 bases. Germline CDR1 is MNHNY and CDR2 is SVGAGI (reference sequence). The CDR3 consists of 20 residues. V lost 6 bases and J lost 6; bases outside the gene matches: 18. CDR3 loop: CASSPLPLGTSGGSPGELFF. In nucleotides, the CDR3 is TGTGCCAGCAGCCCCCTCCCCCTGGGGACTAGCGGGGGCTCCCCCGGGGAGCTGTTTTTT.

V and J are TRBV18 and TRBJ1-3; a weak D match, TRBD1 (6 bases). Germline loops: CDR1 KGHSH, CDR2 LQKENI. The CDR3 consists of 18 residues. The V gene lost 1 base and the J gene lost 0 bases, with 16 bases spanning the gap. CDR3 protein: CASSPRAGADISGNTIYF. CDR3 nucleotide sequence: TGTGCCAGCTCACCACGGGCAGGGGCCGATATCTCTGGAAACACCATATATTTT.

The V gene is TRBV7-3, the J gene TRBJ1-2, with D possibly TRBD1 on 5 matching bases. V lost 5 bases and J 6 bases, leaving 13 bases between the germline ends. The CDR3 is 13 amino acids. Germline CDR1 and CDR2: SGHTA and FQGTGA. The CDR3 nucleotides are TGTGCCAGCAGCCCGAACCGAGGGGATGGCTACACCTTC. This sequence encodes CASSPNRGDGYTF. Full variable domain (outside the CDR3, taken from reference TRBV7-3 and TRBJ1-2): GAGVSQTPSNKVTEKGKYVELRCDPISGHTALYWYRQSLGQGPEFLIYFQGTGAADDSGLPNDRFFAVRPEGSVSTLKIQRTERGDSAVYLCASSPNRGDGYTFGSGTRLTVV.

The chain has TRBV28 and TRBJ1-1; 10 nucleotides line up with TRBD1. The V segment lost 5 bases and the J segment 5 bases; nucleotides outside the gene matches: 2. The germline gives CDR1 MDHEN, CDR2 SYDVKM. CDR3 length: 13 amino acids. The CDR3 loop is CASSGQGVTEAFF. CDR3 in DNA: TGTGCCAGCAGTGGACAGGGGGTAACTGAAGCTTTCTTT.

DNA for the CDR3: TGTGCCATGCTACAGGGAGTCGAGCAGTACTTC. Residues: CAMLQGVEQYF. This chain connects TRBV6-5 to TRBJ2-7; possibly TRBD1 for D (6 bases). This CDR3 contains 11 residues. Germline CDR1 and CDR2: MNHEY and SVGAGI. The V and J ends lost 10 bases and 6 bases respectively, with 13 bases between them.

This chain links TRBV1 with TRBJ2-6; the table's TRBD1 call for D was not verified on the DNA. TRBV1 is a pseudogene. The CDR3 sequence is 20 residues long. The CDR3 DNA reads as TGCACCAGCAGCCAAGATGAGTCAGGACAGGCCCCCTCTGGGGCCAACGTCCTGACTTTC. Its protein product is CTSSQDESGQAPSGANVLTF.

V gene TRBV3-1 (or the pseudogene TRBV3-2) combines with J gene TRBJ1-2; perhaps TRBD1 as D (6 bases). CDR1 is LGHDT and CDR2 is YNNKEL in the germline V gene (reference sequence). V was clipped by 1 base and J by 7 bases, with 13 bases between them. There are 14 residues in the CDR3. The CDR3 region has the DNA TGTGCCAGCAGCCAAGGGATGGACAGTGCTGGCTACACCTTC. Protein sequence: CASSQGMDSAGYTF.

The chain employs TRBV7-2 and TRBJ2-2, with D possibly matching TRBD2 (6 bases). Germline V CDR1 and CDR2: SGHTA, FQGNSA. The CDR3 is 14 residues long. V lost 5 bases to trimming and J lost 1 base, with 8 bases between them. This CDR3 is CASSPGLNTGELFF. The CDR3 bases are TGTGCCAGCAGCCCGGGACTGAACACCGGGGAGCTGTTTTTT.

Remarks on this clone: The sample has other DNA sequences that encode this CDR3 too. V gene TRBV6-5 combines with J gene TRBJ1-1; 7 bases align to TRBD1. J lost 4 bases, V lost 2 bases, and 4 bases had no gene match. The CDR3 has 14 amino acids. CDR1 is MNHEY, CDR2 SVGAGI, per germline. CDR3 coding DNA: TGTGCCAGCAGTTACGGACAGGTGGGCACTGAAGCTTTCTTT. Amino acids: CASSYGQVGTEAFF.

This chain connects TRBV11-2 to TRBJ2-2; 10 bases line up with TRBD1. In germline, CDR1 is SGHAT, CDR2 FQNNGV. This CDR3 is 18 amino acids long. Trimming took 4 bases from V and 5 from J; bases not matched to a gene: 13. The CDR3 sequence is CASSSHRSGTGETGELFF. CDR3 in DNA: TGTGCCAGCAGCTCACATCGGTCCGGGACAGGGGAAACCGGGGAGCTGTTTTTT.

The chain is built from TRBV2 and TRBJ1-4; maybe TRBD1 (5 bases). Per germline, CDR1 SNHLY and CDR2 FYNNEI. The CDR3 spans 14 residues. Between the trimmed V and J ends, which lost 1 base and 7 bases, there was a span of 10 bases. DNA for the CDR3: TGTGCCAGCAGTGAAGAGGGACTTACTGAAAAACTGTTTTTT. Its translation: CASSEEGLTEKLFF.

This chain connects TRBV5-4 to TRBJ1-1; no clear D. Germline CDR1 and CDR2: SGHNT and YYREEE (reference sequence). V shed 1 base and J shed 4 bases, with 8 bases lying between them. The CDR3 contains 13 residues. CDR3 amino acids: CASSLIGSTEAFF. DNA of the CDR3: TGTGCCAGCAGCTTGATAGGGAGCACTGAAGCTTTCTTT.